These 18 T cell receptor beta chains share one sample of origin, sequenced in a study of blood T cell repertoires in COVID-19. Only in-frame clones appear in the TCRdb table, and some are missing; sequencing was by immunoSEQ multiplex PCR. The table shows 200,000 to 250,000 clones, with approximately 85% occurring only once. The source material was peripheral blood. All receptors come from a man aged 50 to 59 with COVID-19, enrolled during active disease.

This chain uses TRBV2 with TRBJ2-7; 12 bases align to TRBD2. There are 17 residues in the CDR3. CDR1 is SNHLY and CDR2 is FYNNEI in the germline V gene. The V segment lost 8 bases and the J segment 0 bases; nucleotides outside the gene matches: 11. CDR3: CASGRLAGALSSYEQYF. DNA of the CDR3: TGTGCCAGCGGCCGACTAGCGGGGGCCTTAAGCTCCTACGAGCAGTACTTC. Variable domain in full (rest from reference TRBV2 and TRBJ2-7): EPEVTQTPSHQVTQMGQEVILRCVPISNHLYFYWYRQILGQKVEFLVSFYNNEISEKSEIFDDQFSVERPDGSNFTLKIRSTKLEDSAMYFCASGRLAGALSSYEQYFGPGTRLTVT.

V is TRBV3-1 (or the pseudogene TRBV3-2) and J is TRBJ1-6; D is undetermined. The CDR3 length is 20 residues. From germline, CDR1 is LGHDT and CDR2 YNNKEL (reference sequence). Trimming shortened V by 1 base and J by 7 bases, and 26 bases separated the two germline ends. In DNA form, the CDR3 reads TGTGCCAGCAGCCAAGGGTCTCTAGCGGATCCTTTCACCTTAAATTCACCCCTCCACTTT. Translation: CASSQGSLADPFTLNSPLHF.

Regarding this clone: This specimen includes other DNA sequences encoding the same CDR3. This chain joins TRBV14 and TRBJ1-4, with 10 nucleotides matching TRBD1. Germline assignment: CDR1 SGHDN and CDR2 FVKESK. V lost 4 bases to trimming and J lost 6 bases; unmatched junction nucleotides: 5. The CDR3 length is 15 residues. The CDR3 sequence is CASSRSGTGDEKLFF. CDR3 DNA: TGTGCCAGCAGCCGCTCGGGGACAGGGGATGAAAAACTGTTTTTT.

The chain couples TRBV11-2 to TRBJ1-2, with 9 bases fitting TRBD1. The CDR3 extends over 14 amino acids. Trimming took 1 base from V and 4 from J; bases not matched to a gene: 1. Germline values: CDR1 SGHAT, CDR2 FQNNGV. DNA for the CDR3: TGTGCCAGCAGCTTAGCGGGACAGGGCTATGGCTACACCTTC. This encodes CASSLAGQGYGYTF.

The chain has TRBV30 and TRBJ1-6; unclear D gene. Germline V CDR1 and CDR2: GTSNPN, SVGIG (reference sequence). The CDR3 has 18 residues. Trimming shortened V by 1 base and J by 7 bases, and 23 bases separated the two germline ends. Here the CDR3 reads CAWSGSTIWRPGNSPLHF. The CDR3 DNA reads TGTGCCTGGAGTGGGAGCACGATTTGGCGTCCGGGGAATTCACCCCTCCACTTT.

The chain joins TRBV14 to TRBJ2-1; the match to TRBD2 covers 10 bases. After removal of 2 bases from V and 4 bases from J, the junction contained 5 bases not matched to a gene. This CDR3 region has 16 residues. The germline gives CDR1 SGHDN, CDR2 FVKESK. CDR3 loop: CASSQTTSGEYNEQFF. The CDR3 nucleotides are TGTGCCAGCAGCCAAACCACTAGCGGGGAATACAATGAGCAGTTCTTC.

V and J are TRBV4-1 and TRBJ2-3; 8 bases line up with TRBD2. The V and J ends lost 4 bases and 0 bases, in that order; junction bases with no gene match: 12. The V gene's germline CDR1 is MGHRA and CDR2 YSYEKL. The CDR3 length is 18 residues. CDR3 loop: CASSLRLAGPTSTDTQYF. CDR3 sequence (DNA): TGCGCCAGCAGCCTGCGATTAGCGGGGCCGACTAGCACAGATACGCAGTATTTT.

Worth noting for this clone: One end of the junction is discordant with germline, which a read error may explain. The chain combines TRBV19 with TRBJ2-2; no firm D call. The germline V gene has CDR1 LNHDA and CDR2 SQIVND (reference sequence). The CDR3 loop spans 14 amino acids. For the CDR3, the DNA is TGCGCCAGTAAACACCCGATTCCGACCGGGGAGCTGTTTTTT. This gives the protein CASKHPIPTGELFF.

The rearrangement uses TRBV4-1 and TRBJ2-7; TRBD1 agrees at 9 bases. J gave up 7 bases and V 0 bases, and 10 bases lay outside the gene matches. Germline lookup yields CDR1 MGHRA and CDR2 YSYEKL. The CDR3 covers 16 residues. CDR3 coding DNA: TGCGCCAGCAGCCAAGACAGTGGGACAGGGAAATGGGAGCAGTACTTC. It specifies CASSQDSGTGKWEQYF.

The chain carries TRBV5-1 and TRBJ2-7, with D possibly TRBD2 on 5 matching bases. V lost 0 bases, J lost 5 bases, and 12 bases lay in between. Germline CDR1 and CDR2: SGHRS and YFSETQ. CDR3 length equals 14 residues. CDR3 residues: CASSLVGRFDEQYF. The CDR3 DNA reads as TGCGCCAGCAGCTTGGTTGGGAGATTCGACGAGCAGTACTTC.

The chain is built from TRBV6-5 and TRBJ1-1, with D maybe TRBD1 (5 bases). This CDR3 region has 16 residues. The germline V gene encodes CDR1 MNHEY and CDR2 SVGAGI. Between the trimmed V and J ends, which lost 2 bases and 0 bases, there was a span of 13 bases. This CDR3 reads CASSYLGGWVNTEAFF. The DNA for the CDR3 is TGTGCCAGCAGTTACCTGGGGGGATGGGTGAACACTGAAGCTTTCTTT.

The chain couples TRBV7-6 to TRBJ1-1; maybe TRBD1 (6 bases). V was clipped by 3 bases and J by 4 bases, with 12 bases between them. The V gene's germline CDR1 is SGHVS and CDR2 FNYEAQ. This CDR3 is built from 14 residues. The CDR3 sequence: CASSFTTGSTEAFF. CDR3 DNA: TGTGCCAGCAGCTTTACTACAGGGTCCACTGAAGCTTTCTTT.

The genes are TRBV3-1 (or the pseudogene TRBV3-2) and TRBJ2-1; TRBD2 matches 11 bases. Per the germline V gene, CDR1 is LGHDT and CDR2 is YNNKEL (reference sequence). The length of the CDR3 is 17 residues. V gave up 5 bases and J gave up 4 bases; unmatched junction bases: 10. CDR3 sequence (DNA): TGTGCCAGCAGCAGGGGGACCAGACTAGCGGGGTACAATGAGCAGTTCTTC. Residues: CASSRGTRLAGYNEQFF.

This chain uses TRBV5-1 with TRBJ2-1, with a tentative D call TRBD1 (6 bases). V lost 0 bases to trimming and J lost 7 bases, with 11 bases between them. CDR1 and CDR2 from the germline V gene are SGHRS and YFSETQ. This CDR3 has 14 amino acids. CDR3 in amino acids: CASSLAPQGNEQFF. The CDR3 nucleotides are TGCGCCAGCAGCTTGGCCCCCCAGGGGAATGAGCAGTTCTTC. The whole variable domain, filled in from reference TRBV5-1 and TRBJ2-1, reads KAGVTQTPRYLIKTRGQQVTLSCSPISGHRSVSWYQQTPGQGLQFLFEYFSETQRNKGNFPGRFSGRQFSNSRSEMNVSTLELGDSALYLCASSLAPQGNEQFFGPGTRLTVL.

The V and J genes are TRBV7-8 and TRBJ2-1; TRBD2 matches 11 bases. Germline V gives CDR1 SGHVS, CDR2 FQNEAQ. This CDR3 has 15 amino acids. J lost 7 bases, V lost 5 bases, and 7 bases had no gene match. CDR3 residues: CASSPNSGGVNEQFF. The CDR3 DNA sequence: TGTGCCAGCAGCCCGAATAGCGGGGGGGTGAATGAGCAGTTCTTC.

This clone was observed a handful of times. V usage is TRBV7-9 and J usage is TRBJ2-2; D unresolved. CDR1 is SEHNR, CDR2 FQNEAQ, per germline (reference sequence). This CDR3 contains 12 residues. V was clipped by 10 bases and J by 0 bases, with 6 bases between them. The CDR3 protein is CATHTNTGELFF. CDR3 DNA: TGTGCCACTCACACGAACACCGGGGAGCTGTTTTTT.

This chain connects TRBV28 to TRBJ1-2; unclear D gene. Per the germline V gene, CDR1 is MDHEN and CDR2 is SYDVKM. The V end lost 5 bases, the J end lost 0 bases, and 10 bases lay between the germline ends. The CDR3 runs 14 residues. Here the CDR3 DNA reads TGTGCCAGCAGTAGCGGGGTCCCTAACTATGGCTACACCTTC. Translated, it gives CASSSGVPNYGYTF.

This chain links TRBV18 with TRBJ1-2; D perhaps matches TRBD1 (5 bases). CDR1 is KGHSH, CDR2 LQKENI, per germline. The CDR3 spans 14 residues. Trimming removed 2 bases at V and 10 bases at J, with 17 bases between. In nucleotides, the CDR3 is TGTGCCAGCTCACCAGGTGCAGGGCCTAGTGCCTACACCTTC. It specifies CASSPGAGPSAYTF.